The 20 T cell receptor beta chains listed next were all sequenced from one sample in a study of shared clonotypes between healthy human individuals. The repertoire was sequenced with immunoSEQ multiplex PCR; TCRdb's copy has only in-frame clones and lacks some. The sample carries around 500,000 clones, 70% to 80% recorded once. The material sequenced was PBMCs. The receptors shown here come from a woman between 40 and 50 years old in good health. Some clones in this sample may be carry-over from other donors' samples.

The J gene is TRBJ2-1, the V gene TRBV28; D ambiguous. CDR3 size: 12 residues. Germline V lookup: CDR1 MDHEN, CDR2 SYDVKM. The V end lost 7 bases, the J end lost 6 bases, and 10 bases lay between the germline ends. CDR3 in DNA: TGTGCCAGCATAACCAGTTTCAATGAGCAGTTCTTC. Encoded protein: CASITSFNEQFF.

The chain combines TRBV9 with TRBJ2-7, with D unresolved. Germline CDR1 is SGDLS and CDR2 is YYNGEE. V was trimmed by 0 bases and J by 3 bases, leaving 7 bases between them. The CDR3 sequence is 13 residues long. Here the CDR3 reads CASSVGLNYEQYF. CDR3 DNA sequence: TGTGCCAGCAGCGTAGGTCTAAACTACGAGCAGTACTTC.

The V call is TRBV9, the J call TRBJ2-2; weak D call: TRBD2 (6 bases). The CDR3 spans 13 residues. V was trimmed by 0 bases and J by 7 bases, leaving 7 bases between them. In germline, CDR1 is SGDLS, CDR2 YYNGEE. The CDR3 coding sequence is TGTGCCAGCAGCGTAGCGGGGGACGGGGAGCTGTTTTTT. It translates to CASSVAGDGELFF. The full variable domain, its missing parts supplied by reference TRBV9 and TRBJ2-2, is DSGVTQTPKHLITATGQRVTLRCSPRSGDLSVYWYQQSLDQGLQFLIQYYNGEERAKGNILERFSAQQFPDLHSELNLSSLELGDSALYFCASSVAGDGELFFGEGSRLTVL.

This rearrangement joins TRBV5-1 to TRBJ2-5; D gene uncertain. V was shortened by 0 bases and J by 3 bases, with 9 bases between the two germline ends. This CDR3 has 14 residues. Germline V gene sequence: CDR1 SGHRS, CDR2 YFSETQ. CDR3 bases: TGCGCCAGCAGCTTGGAGGCAGTAAAAGAGACCCAGTACTTC. Encoded protein: CASSLEAVKETQYF.

The V gene is TRBV28, the J gene TRBJ2-1; 9 bases agree with TRBD2. The CDR3 length is 15 residues. The germline V gene encodes CDR1 MDHEN and CDR2 SYDVKM. Unmatched junction bases numbered 5, after V lost 1 base and J lost 7 bases. CDR3 residues: CASSLSSSGVNEQFF. CDR3 coding DNA: TGTGCCAGCAGTTTATCGTCTAGCGGGGTAAATGAGCAGTTCTTC.

The rearrangement uses TRBV14 and TRBJ2-1; D unresolved. Looked up from germline, CDR1 is SGHDN and CDR2 is FVKESK. The CDR3 totals 18 residues. V was clipped by 1 base and J by 5 bases, with 21 bases between them. CDR3 amino acids: CASSQGRHGPGLDNEQFF. The DNA of the CDR3 is TGTGCCAGCAGCCAAGGCAGGCACGGGCCCGGGCTGGACAATGAGCAGTTCTTC.

This chain joins TRBV9 and TRBJ1-1; D uncertain. V shed 0 bases and J shed 1 base, with 13 bases lying between them. The CDR3 is 16 residues long. The V gene's germline CDR1 is SGDLS and CDR2 YYNGEE. CDR3 nucleotide sequence: TGTGCCAGCAGCGTAGGTCCGGGGAACGCGAACACTGAAGCTTTCTTT. Its translation: CASSVGPGNANTEAFF.

This chain links TRBV7-4 with TRBJ2-7; D tentatively fits TRBD1 or TRBD2 (5 bases each). CDR1 and CDR2 from the germline V gene are SGHVT and SQSDAQ. Trimming took off 4 bases at V and 2 bases at J, with 15 bases between the two ends. The CDR3 runs 15 residues. Here the CDR3 DNA reads TGTGCCAGCAGCTACCCAAGGGACCACACCTACGAGCAGTACTTC. It is translated as CASSYPRDHTYEQYF.

V and J are TRBV5-1 and TRBJ2-3; perhaps TRBD2 as D (6 bases). Germline CDR1 reads SGHRS; CDR2 reads YFSETQ. The V end was cut by 6 bases, the J end by 3 bases, with 11 bases between. CDR3 length: 13 amino acids. In DNA, the CDR3 is TGCGCCAGCACGGGGACTGCAACAGATACGCAGTATTTT. Amino acid sequence: CASTGTATDTQYF.

CDR3 DNA sequence: TGCGCCAGCAGCCGGGGGGCGACAGGGGTTCGGGAAGCTTTCTTT. This encodes CASSRGATGVREAFF. This rearrangement joins TRBV4-1 to TRBJ1-1, with 8 bases matching TRBD1. The CDR3 runs to 15 residues. Germline CDR1 reads MGHRA; CDR2 reads YSYEKL. The V and J ends lost 4 bases and 8 bases, in that order; junction bases with no gene match: 12.

The CDR3 DNA sequence: TGTGCCAGCAGCTTGGGGACTAGCGTGCAGCAGTATTTT. Its protein product is CASSLGTSVQQYF. The chain uses TRBV5-6 and TRBJ2-3; the match to TRBD2 covers 9 bases. The J segment lost 11 bases and the V segment lost 0 bases, leaving 4 bases of the junction unmatched. The CDR3 consists of 13 residues. Germline V gene lookup returns CDR1 SGHDT and CDR2 YYEEEE.

This clone was recorded once. The V call is TRBV28, the J call TRBJ2-4; 7 nucleotides line up with TRBD1. Trimming cost V 6 bases and J 4 bases; bases outside gene matches: 3. Germline loops: CDR1 MDHEN, CDR2 SYDVKM. The CDR3 contains 13 residues. Here the CDR3 DNA reads TGTGCCAGCAGACAGACAGGGAAAAACATTCAGTACTTC. It yields the protein CASRQTGKNIQYF.

This clone was detected ten times or more. This chain connects TRBV2 to TRBJ2-7, with no clear D. The CDR3 covers 13 residues. V was cut by 5 bases and J by 2 bases, with 10 bases left in between. In germline, CDR1 is SNHLY, CDR2 FYNNEI. The CDR3 spells CASSSPVPYEQYF. Written as DNA, the CDR3 is TGTGCCAGCAGTTCACCCGTCCCCTACGAGCAGTACTTC.

Remarks on this clone: A far larger clone is just one base off, so this is likely a read error. This chain uses TRBV6-6 with TRBJ2-2, with a weak D call TRBD2 (6 bases). Germline values: CDR1 MNHNY, CDR2 SVGAGI (reference sequence). The CDR3 is made up of 15 amino acids. Trimming cost V 0 bases and J 1 base, with 6 bases left between them. The CDR3 bases are TGTGCCAGCAGTTACTCTAGCGGGAACACCGGGGAGCTGTTTTTT. Its protein is CASSYSSGNTGELFF.

This clone was seen only a few times. V gene TRBV30 combines with J gene TRBJ1-1; unclear D gene. The CDR3 is 13 residues long. V lost 5 bases and J 4 bases, leaving 14 bases between the germline ends. Germline V gives CDR1 GTSNPN, CDR2 SVGIG (reference sequence). The CDR3 DNA reads TGTGCCTGGGACACTAGCTATGGCACTGAAGCTTTCTTT. This sequence encodes CAWDTSYGTEAFF.

The chain is built from TRBV19 and TRBJ2-7; the match to TRBD2 covers 12 bases. V lost 3 bases to trimming and J lost 4 bases; unmatched junction nucleotides: 7. Germline V gene lookup returns CDR1 LNHDA and CDR2 SQIVND (reference sequence). The CDR3 is 16 amino acids. The CDR3: CASSMRLAGDGYEQYF. The CDR3 DNA reads TGTGCCAGTAGTATGCGACTAGCGGGAGATGGGTACGAGCAGTACTTC.

The rearrangement links TRBV9 to TRBJ1-3; D remains unclear. Trimming pared 0 bases from V and 0 bases from J, leaving 22 bases between. CDR1 is SGDLS, CDR2 YYNGEE, per germline. The CDR3 consists of 20 residues. For the CDR3, the DNA is TGTGCCAGCAGCGTAGGCTCTTCAAGGGCGGTACGAAGCTCTGGAAACACCATATATTTT. It translates to CASSVGSSRAVRSSGNTIYF.

Ten or more counts support this clone. The identical CDR3 is also encoded by other nucleotide sequences in the sample. The rearrangement joins TRBV14 to TRBJ2-7; 7 nucleotides agree with TRBD2. The CDR3 is 15 amino acids. Germline CDR1 SGHDN, CDR2 FVKESK. J lost 3 bases, V lost 1 base, and 6 bases had no gene match. The CDR3 nucleotides read TGTGCCAGCAGCCAAGGTCCGGGAGGCAGCTACGAGCAGTACTTC. Amino acids: CASSQGPGGSYEQYF.

This clone has only one observation. The chain is built from TRBV9 and TRBJ2-2, with D unclear. The CDR3 consists of 15 residues. Germline values: CDR1 SGDLS, CDR2 YYNGEE. V was shortened by 3 bases and J by 5 bases, with 14 bases between the two germline ends. The CDR3 DNA follows: TGTGCCAGCAGCGAAGTGAAGGGTTGGACCGGGGAGCTGTTTTTT. Its protein is CASSEVKGWTGELFF.

The V and J genes are TRBV19 and TRBJ1-5; no clear D gene. The CDR3 consists of 13 residues. V lost 3 bases and J lost 4, with 7 bases in between. Germline CDR1 LNHDA, CDR2 SQIVND (reference sequence). The CDR3 region has the DNA TGTGCCAGTAGTATGAGTGTAAATCAGCCCCAGCATTTT. Its translation: CASSMSVNQPQHF.